The T cell receptor beta chain described here comes from a study of shared clonotypes between healthy human individuals (dated by TCRdb to 2020 to 2022). Turning to the overall study: The cohort comprised two women and a few men aged 18 to 49 years. Blood TCR repertoires of five healthy adults were deeply sequenced to estimate repertoire size and the extent of clonotype sharing between individuals. To increase sequencing depth and limit assay-specific biases, TCR repertoire library preparation and sequencing were carried out by different laboratories using diverse techniques. Between about 0.94 and 8.9 billion PBMCs per donor were obtained by leukapheresis. Study-level results and caveats: Because the study included only a small number of donors, the genetic and exposure-history diversity represented was limited. Only blood was sampled, and tissue TCR repertoires likely differ from those in blood. Pairwise subsampling led to the expectation that sequencing depth would affect the degree of clonotype sharing among donors.

Using the deep immunoSEQ assay, TCR CDR3 regions were amplified from genomic DNA by multiplex PCR. For each cell subset, the extracted genomic DNA was distributed evenly across all wells of several immunoSEQ 96-well plates, and each plate served as one replicate. For unsorted PBMC, each replicate PCR was loaded with around 300 ng genomic DNA, equivalent to approximately 33,000 T cell genomes. Ten immunoSEQ deep assay plates were used to sequence the unsorted PBMC genomic DNA. Purified libraries were measured with a Qubit 3.0 fluorometer, size-checked on a Bioanalyzer 2100, and measured again with the KAPA Library Quantification kit. Each immunoSEQ 96-well plate was sequenced on its own single-read 150-cycle Illumina NextSeq 550 flow cell. The study's processing was this. The immunoSEQ output contained only junctional sequences without quality scores, so filtering could not match that applied to full-length reads. Sequences were annotated with PyIR, a Python wrapper for IgBLAST v1.9, using IMGT germline references to assign V/J genes and CDR3. Reads with weak V/J assignments (E-value above 1e-6), missing CDR3, stop codons, out-of-frame junctions, or ambiguous translated residues were removed. V3J clonotypes were defined as sequences sharing an identical inferred V gene, J gene, and CDR3 amino acid sequence. To compute the percentage overlap between repertoires, the number of shared unique clonotypes was divided by the size of the smaller repertoire. RTK rarefaction, the Chao1 estimator, and Recon v2.1 estimates of unobserved clonotypes were used to assess repertoire richness. The table was pulled from immuneACCESS by TCRdb, which kept in-frame rearrangements only. Such tables lose some clones; where checked, under half of the loss comes from unresolved V genes, and the rest has no known cause. D and trimming were read from the DNA, whereas the V and J calls and clone size are those reported in that table. Counted in this sample were about half a million clones; 81% of them appeared once. The ten largest clones take up about an eighth of the sample.

The CDR3 goes from the cysteine to the phenylalanine over 14 residues. The sequence is cut down to CDR3 DNA, 42 bases in frame from base 1. CDR1 and CDR2 were assigned from the germline V gene as SGHTA and FQGNSA. Relative to germline, V is 2 bases shorter and J is 2 bases shorter, with 9 bases between their ends. Worth noting for this clone: The antigen it binds to is not known. Per-base qualities were not stored, and no clone one base away is much larger.

The donors were healthy, HIV-negative adults with no recently reported acute infections or vaccinations. Only Caucasian adults living in Nashville, Tennessee, USA were represented among the donors. For unsorted samples, 75 million to 90 million PBMCs were counted and genomic DNA was extracted with the QIAamp DNA Blood Mini kit. Blood was collected by leukapheresis, and PBMCs were isolated by Ficoll-Histopaque density gradient centrifugation and then cryopreserved in liquid nitrogen vapor phase. The chain employs TRBV7-2 and TRBJ2-5; the D gene identity is not certain. The sequence was collected from a woman aged 40 to 50 in good health. Some clones in this sample may be carry-over from other donors' samples. The sequenced material came from PBMCs. The DNA sequence is given as TGTGCCAGCAGCTTACTTTGGGGACAAGAGACCCAGTACTTC. Protein translation: CASSLLWGQETQYF.